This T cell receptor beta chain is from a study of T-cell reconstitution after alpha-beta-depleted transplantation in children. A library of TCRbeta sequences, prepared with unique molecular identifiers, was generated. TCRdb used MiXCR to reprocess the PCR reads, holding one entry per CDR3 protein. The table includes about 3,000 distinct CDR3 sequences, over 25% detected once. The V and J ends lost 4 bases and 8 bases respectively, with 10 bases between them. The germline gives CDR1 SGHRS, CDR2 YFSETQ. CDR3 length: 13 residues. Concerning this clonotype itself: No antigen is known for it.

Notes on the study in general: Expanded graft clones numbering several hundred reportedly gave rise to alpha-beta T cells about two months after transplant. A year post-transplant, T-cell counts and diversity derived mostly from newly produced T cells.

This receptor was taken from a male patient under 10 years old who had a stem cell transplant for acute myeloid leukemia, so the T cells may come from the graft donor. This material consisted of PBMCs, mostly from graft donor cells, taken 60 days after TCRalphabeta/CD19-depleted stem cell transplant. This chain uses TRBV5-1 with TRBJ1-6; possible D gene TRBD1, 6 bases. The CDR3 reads CASSRNRDSPLHF. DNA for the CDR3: TGCGCCAGCAGCCGGAACAGGGATTCACCCCTCCACTTT.